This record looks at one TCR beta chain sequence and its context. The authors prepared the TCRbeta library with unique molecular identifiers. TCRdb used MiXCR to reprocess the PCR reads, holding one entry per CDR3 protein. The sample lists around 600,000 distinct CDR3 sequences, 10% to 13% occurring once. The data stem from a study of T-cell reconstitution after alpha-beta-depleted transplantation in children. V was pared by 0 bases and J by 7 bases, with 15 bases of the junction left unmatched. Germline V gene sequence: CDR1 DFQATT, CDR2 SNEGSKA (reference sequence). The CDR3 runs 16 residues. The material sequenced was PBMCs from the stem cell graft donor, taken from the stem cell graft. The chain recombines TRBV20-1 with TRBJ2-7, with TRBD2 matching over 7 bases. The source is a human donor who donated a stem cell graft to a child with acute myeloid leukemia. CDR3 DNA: TGCAGTGCTAGAGATCCGTTAGCGGGCCTCCTGGTTGAGCAGTACTTC. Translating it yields CSARDPLAGLLVEQYF.